The next 9 T cell receptor beta chains were all read from a single sample in a study of T cells in Graves' hyperthyroidism and ophthalmopathy. TCR beta CDR3 sequences were amplified from RNA transcripts. The study used the HTBI primer set for a first-round RT-PCR of the TCR CDR3. TCRdb independently ran MiXCR on the multiplex PCR reads; one entry per CDR3 protein. In the table there are around 580,000 distinct CDR3 sequences, over 15% of which are singletons. Sequencing was carried out using blood. The origin of the receptors is a woman in her late teens or twenties with Graves' hyperthyroidism.

The rearrangement links TRBV19 to TRBJ2-5; D is uncertain. CDR1 is LNHDA, CDR2 SQIVND, per germline (reference sequence). The CDR3 spans 14 residues. V was pared by 1 base and J by 4 bases, with 10 bases between. CDR3 nucleotide sequence: TGTGCCAGTAGTATAGGTGGGTGGCGAGAGACCCAGTACTTC. Translating gives CASSIGGWRETQYF. Supplemented by reference TRBV19 and TRBJ2-5, the full variable domain reads DGGITQSPKYLFRKEGQNVTLSCEQNLNHDAMYWYRQDPGQGLRLIYYSQIVNDFQKGDIAEGYSVSREKKESFPLTVTSAQKNPTAFYLCASSIGGWRETQYFGPGTRLLVL.

This clonotype was seen ten or more times. CDR3 residues: CASSRHLYEQYF. DNA for the CDR3: TGTGCCAGCAGCCGACACCTCTACGAGCAGTACTTC. The chain employs TRBV3-1 and TRBJ2-7; no firm D call. Trimming cost V 4 bases and J 3 bases, with 7 bases left between them. CDR1 LGHDT and CDR2 YNNKEL come from the germline V gene (reference sequence). The CDR3 has 12 residues.

There are many counts of this clonotype. The DNA for the CDR3 is TGTGCCAGCAAGCCTCAAGGAGCCAATCAGCCCCAGCATTTT. It yields the protein CASKPQGANQPQHF. The chain joins TRBV6-2 or TRBV6-3 to TRBJ1-5; no reliable D call. V was cut by 7 bases and J by 3 bases, with 13 bases left in between. CDR3 length: 14 residues. Looked up from germline, CDR1 is MNHEY and CDR2 is SVGEGT.

This clonotype was observed many times. V is TRBV2 and J is TRBJ1-5, with D unclear. The length of the CDR3 is 15 residues. V was clipped by 4 bases and J by 0 bases, with 10 bases between them. CDR1 SNHLY and CDR2 FYNNEI come from the germline V gene. The CDR3 region is CASSVEGYSNQPQHF. Written as DNA, the CDR3 is TGTGCCAGCAGTGTAGAGGGTTATAGCAATCAGCCCCAGCATTTT.

The CDR3 protein is CATSDLGQGQDTQYF. The CDR3 bases are TGTGCCACCAGTGACCTGGGACAGGGCCAAGATACGCAGTATTTT. V usage is TRBV24-1 and J usage is TRBJ2-3; the match to TRBD1 covers 9 bases. This CDR3 contains 15 residues. V lost 4 bases and J lost 5; bases outside the gene matches: 6. Germline lookup yields CDR1 KGHDR and CDR2 SFDVKD.

The CDR3 region has the DNA TGTGCCTGGAGTGTAGGACAGGGCATCGGCTACACCTTC. This gives the protein CAWSVGQGIGYTF. J is TRBJ1-2 and V is TRBV30, with TRBD1 matching 8 bases. Germline CDR1 and CDR2: GTSNPN and SVGIG (reference sequence). Unmatched junction bases numbered 5, after V lost 0 bases and J lost 8 bases. The CDR3 consists of 13 residues. Full variable domain (remainder filled in from reference TRBV30 and TRBJ1-2): SQTIHQWPATLVQPVGSPLSLECTVEGTSNPNLYWYRQAAGRGLQLLFYSVGIGQISSEVPQNLSASRPQDRQFILSSKKLLLSDSGFYLCAWSVGQGIGYTFGSGTRLTVV.

This clonotype was counted at least ten times. The chain employs TRBV6-1 and TRBJ1-2; possibly TRBD1 for D (5 bases). V was shortened by 8 bases and J by 6 bases, with 25 bases between the two germline ends. The germline CDR1 and CDR2 sequences are MNHNS and SASEGT. The CDR3 has 16 residues. CDR3: CASGTRRGRHEDGYTF. The CDR3 coding sequence is TGTGCCAGCGGGACGAGACGGGGAAGACATGAAGATGGCTACACCTTC.

The genes are TRBV19 and TRBJ1-3, with D unclear. Germline V CDR1 and CDR2: LNHDA, SQIVND (reference sequence). The CDR3 runs to 16 residues. Trimming pared 6 bases from V and 1 base from J, leaving 16 bases between. The CDR3 spells CASSYLPRGSGNTIYF. The CDR3 DNA is TGTGCCAGTAGCTACCTACCACGTGGTTCTGGAAACACCATATATTTT.

The V and J genes are TRBV29-1 and TRBJ2-5; a possible D gene is TRBD2 (5 bases). The germline gives CDR1 SQVTM, CDR2 ANQGSEA. The CDR3 totals 11 residues. V was shortened by 4 bases and J by 5 bases, with 8 bases between the two germline ends. The CDR3 DNA sequence: TGCAGCGTTGTGAGGGTGGAGACCCAGTACTTC. Encoded protein: CSVVRVETQYF. Complete variable domain (other parts from reference TRBV29-1 and TRBJ2-5): SAVISQKPSRDICQRGTSLTIQCQVDSQVTMMFWYRQQPGQSLTLIATANQGSEATYESGFVIDKFPISRPNLTFSTLTVSNMSPEDSSIYLCSVVRVETQYFGPGTRLLVL.